The present TCR beta chain was sequenced within a study of beta chain features in type 1 diabetes. This clone was recorded a few times. Antigen specificity is unknown. Investigators reverse transcribed all isolated RNA, so they sequenced expressed TCRB transcripts. Here immunoSEQ multiplex PCR was the method, and the copy in TCRdb shows in-frame clones only, minus some. Among 250,000 to 350,000 clones listed, roughly 15% were seen once. Notes on the study in general: Sequencing of cDNA might inflate the share of cells that strongly express TCR. Shorter TCRB CDR3s, moderately but significantly so, marked every one of the four CD4+ subsets in Type 1 diabetes patients.

The specimen was naive CD4+ T cells from blood. The source is a man aged 18 to 29 with type 1 diabetes.

CDR3 nucleotide sequence: TGCGCCAGCAGCCAGCCTACAGGGTCGGAGACCCAGTACTTC. This sequence encodes CASSQPTGSETQYF. This chain joins TRBV4-1 and TRBJ2-5; a possible D gene is TRBD1 (6 bases). Trimming left V 3 bases short and J 5 bases short, with 13 bases between. The CDR3 runs to 14 residues. Per germline, CDR1 MGHRA and CDR2 YSYEKL.